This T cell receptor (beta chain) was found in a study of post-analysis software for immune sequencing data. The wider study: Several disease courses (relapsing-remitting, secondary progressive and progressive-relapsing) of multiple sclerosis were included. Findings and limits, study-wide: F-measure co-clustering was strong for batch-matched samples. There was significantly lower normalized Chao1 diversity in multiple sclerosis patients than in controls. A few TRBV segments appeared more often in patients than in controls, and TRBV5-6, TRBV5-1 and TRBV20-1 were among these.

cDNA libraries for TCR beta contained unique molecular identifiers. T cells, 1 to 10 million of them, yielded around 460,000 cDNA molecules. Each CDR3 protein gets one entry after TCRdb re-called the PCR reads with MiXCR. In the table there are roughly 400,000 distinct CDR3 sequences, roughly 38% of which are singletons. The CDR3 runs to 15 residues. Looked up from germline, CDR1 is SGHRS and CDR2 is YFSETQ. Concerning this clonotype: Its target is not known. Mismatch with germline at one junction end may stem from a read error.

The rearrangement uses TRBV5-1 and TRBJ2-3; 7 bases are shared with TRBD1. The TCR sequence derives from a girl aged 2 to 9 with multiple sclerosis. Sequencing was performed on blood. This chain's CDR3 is CAGSLSGTDTDTQYF. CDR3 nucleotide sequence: TGCGCCGGCAGCTTATCCGGGACAGACACAGATACGCAGTATTTT. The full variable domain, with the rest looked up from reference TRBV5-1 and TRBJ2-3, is KAGVTQTPRYLIKTRGQQVTLSCSPISGHRSVSWYQQTPGQGLQFLFEYFSETQRNKGNFPGRFSGRQFSNSRSEMNVSTLELGDSALYLCAGSLSGTDTDTQYFGPGTRLTVL.